This T cell receptor beta chain was identified in a study of CD4 T cells in relation to SARS-CoV-2 and coronaviruses. Study-wide background: After less than eleven days of antigen culture, PBMC TCR beta CDR3s were sequenced.

Generated by immunoSEQ multiplex PCR, the TCRdb table keeps only in-frame clones and is missing some. The data show around 28,000 clones, about 70% seen once. This clone has just a few counts. Its cognate antigen is unknown. The unexposed donors gave CD4+ T cells in about 2011-2019, prior to COVID-19. The cells were cultured for about ten days before CD4+ T cells were isolated. The CDR3 is 16 residues long. In germline, CDR1 is SGHAT, CDR2 FQNNGV. The V and J ends lost 6 bases and 2 bases, in that order; junction bases with no gene match: 9. This sequence was found in a human donor in good health. Sequencing input: CD4+ T cells from PBMCs, cultured in vitro. This chain connects TRBV11-2 to TRBJ2-1; 8 bases line up with TRBD2. Written as DNA, the CDR3 is TGTGCCAGCAGTCCTATAGCCGGGAGGGCCTACAATGAGCAGTTCTTC. Encoded protein: CASSPIAGRAYNEQFF.